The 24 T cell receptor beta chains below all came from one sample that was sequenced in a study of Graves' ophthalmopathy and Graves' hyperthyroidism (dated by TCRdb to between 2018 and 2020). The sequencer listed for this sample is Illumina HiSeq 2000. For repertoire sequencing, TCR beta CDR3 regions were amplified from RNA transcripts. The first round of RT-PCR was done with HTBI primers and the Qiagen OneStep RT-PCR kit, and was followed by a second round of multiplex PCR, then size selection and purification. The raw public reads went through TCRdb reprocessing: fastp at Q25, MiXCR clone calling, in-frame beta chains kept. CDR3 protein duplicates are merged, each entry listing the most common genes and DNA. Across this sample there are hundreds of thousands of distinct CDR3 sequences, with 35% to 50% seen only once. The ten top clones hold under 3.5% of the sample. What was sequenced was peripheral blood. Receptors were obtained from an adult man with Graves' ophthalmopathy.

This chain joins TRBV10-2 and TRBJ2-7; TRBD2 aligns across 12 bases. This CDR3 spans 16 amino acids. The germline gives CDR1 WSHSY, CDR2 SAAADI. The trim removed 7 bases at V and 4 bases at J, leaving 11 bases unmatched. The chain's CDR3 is CASKPSGGAIQYEQYF. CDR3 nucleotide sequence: TGCGCCAGCAAACCTAGCGGGGGGGCGATTCAATACGAGCAGTACTTC.

In DNA form, the CDR3 reads TGTGCCAGCAGTTACACAAAACACCCGGGGTACGAGCAGTACTTC. It codes for CASSYTKHPGYEQYF. The chain joins TRBV6-5 to TRBJ2-7; tentative D call: TRBD2 (5 bases). The CDR3 consists of 15 residues. Looked up from germline, CDR1 is MNHEY and CDR2 is SVGAGI. V gave up 2 bases and J gave up 4 bases, with 15 bases separating them.

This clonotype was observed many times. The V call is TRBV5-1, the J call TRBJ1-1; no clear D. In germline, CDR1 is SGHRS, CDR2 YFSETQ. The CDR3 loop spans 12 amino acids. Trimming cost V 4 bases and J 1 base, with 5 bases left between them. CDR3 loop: CASSHENTEAFF. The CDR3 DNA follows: TGCGCCAGCAGCCACGAGAACACTGAAGCTTTCTTT.

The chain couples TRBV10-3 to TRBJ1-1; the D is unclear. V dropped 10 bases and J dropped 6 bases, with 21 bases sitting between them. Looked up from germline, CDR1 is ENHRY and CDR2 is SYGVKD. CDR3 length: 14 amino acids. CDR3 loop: CASRSWRARAEAFF. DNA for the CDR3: TGTGCCAGCAGGTCCTGGAGGGCGCGGGCTGAAGCTTTCTTT.

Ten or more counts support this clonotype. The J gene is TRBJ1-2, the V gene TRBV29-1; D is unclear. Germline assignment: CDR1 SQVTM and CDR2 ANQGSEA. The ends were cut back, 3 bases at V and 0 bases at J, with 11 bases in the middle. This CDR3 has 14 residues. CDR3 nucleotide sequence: TGCAGCGTTGATGTGGGTCGGGCTAACTATGGCTACACCTTC. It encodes CSVDVGRANYGYTF.

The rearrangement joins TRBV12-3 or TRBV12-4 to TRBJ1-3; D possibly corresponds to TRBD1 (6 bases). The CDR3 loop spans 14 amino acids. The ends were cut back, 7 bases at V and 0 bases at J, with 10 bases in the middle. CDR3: CASTTGSSGNTIYF. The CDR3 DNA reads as TGTGCCAGCACTACAGGGTCCTCTGGAAACACCATATATTTT.

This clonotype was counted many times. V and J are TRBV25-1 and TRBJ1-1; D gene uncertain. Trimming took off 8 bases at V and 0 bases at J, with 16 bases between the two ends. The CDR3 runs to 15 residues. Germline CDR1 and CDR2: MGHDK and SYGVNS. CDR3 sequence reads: CASREGPLMNTEAFF. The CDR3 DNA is TGTGCCAGCCGGGAGGGTCCTCTTATGAACACTGAAGCTTTCTTT.

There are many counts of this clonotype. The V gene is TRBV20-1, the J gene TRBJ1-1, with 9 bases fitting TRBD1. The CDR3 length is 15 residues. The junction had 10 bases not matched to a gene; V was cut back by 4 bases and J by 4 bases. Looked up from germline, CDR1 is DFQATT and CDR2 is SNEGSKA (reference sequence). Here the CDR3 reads CSATGTGITVTEAFF. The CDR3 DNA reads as TGCAGTGCTACAGGGACAGGGATTACGGTCACTGAAGCTTTCTTT.

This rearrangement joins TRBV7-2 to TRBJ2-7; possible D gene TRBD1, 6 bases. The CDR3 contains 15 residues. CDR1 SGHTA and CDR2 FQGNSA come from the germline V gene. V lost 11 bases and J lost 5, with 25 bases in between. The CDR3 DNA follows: TGTGCCGGCATTTTAGGACAGCCCCTATCCGACGAGCAGTACTTC. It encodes CAGILGQPLSDEQYF.

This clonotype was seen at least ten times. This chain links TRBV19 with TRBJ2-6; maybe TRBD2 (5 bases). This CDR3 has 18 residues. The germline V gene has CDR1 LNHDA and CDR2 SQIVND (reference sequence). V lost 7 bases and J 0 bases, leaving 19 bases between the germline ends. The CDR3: CASIPRARANSGANVLTF. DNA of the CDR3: TGTGCCAGTATCCCTCGGGCGAGGGCCAACTCTGGGGCCAACGTCCTGACTTTC.

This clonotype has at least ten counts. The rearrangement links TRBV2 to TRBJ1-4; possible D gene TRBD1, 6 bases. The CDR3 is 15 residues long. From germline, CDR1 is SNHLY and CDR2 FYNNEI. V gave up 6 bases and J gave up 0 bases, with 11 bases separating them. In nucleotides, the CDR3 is TGTGCCAGCAGGAACAGGGTCTCAACTAATGAAAAACTGTTTTTT. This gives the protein CASRNRVSTNEKLFF.

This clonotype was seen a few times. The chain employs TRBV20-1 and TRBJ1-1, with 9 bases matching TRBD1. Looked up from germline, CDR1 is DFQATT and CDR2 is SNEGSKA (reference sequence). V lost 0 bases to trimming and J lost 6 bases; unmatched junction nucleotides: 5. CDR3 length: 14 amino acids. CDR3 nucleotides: TGCAGTGCTAGAGATGGGACAGGGCGGGCTGAAGCTTTCTTT. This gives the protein CSARDGTGRAEAFF.

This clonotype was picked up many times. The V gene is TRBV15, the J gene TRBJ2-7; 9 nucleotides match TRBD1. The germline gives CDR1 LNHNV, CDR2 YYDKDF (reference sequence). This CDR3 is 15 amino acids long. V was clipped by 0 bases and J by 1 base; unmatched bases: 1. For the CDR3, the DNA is TGTGCCACCAGCAGAGATGGGACAGGGTCCTACGAGCAGTACTTC. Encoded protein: CATSRDGTGSYEQYF.

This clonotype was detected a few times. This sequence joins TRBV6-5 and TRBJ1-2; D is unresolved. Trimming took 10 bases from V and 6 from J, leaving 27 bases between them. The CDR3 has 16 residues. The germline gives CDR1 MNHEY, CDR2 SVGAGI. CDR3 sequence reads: CATIPGPFAMRDGYTF. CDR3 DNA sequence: TGTGCCACGATTCCTGGCCCTTTCGCTATGAGGGATGGCTACACCTTC.

The CDR3 nucleotides are TGCAGCGTTGTTCAGGGGAGTGAAAAACTGTTTTTT. This codes for CSVVQGSEKLFF. The J gene is TRBJ1-4, the V gene TRBV29-1, with a tentative D call TRBD1 (6 bases). CDR1 is SQVTM, CDR2 ANQGSEA, per germline. Trimming stripped 4 bases from V and 7 bases from J, with 10 bases between. This CDR3 region has 12 residues.

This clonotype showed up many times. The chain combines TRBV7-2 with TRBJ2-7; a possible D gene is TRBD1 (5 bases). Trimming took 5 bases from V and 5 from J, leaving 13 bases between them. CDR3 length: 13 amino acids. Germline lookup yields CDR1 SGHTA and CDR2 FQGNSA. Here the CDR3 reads CASSPAGHNEQYF. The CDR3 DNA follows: TGTGCCAGCAGCCCCGCCGGACACAACGAGCAGTACTTC.

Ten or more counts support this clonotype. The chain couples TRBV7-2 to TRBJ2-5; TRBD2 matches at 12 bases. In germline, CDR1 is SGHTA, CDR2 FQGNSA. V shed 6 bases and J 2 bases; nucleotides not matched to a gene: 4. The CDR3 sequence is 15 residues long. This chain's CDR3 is CASRTTSGGQETQYF. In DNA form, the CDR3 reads TGTGCCAGCAGAACAACTAGCGGGGGGCAAGAGACCCAGTACTTC.

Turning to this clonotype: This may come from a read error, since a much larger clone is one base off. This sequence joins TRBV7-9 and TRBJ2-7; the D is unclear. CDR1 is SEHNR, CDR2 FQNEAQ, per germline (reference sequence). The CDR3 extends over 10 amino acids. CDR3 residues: CASNLYAQYF. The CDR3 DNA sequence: TGTGCCAGCAACCTCTACGCGCAGTACTTC.

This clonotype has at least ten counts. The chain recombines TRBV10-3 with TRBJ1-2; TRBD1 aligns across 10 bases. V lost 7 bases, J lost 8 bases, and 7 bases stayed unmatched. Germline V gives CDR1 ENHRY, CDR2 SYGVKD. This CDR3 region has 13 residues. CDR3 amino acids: CAIKGQGREGYTF. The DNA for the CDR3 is TGTGCCATCAAGGGACAGGGGAGAGAGGGCTACACCTTC.

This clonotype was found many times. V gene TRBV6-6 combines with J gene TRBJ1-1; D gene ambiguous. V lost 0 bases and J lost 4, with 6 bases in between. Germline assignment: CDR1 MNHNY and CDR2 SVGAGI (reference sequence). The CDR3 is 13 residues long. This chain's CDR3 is CASSYSMGTEAFF. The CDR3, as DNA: TGTGCCAGCAGTTACTCGATGGGCACTGAAGCTTTCTTT.

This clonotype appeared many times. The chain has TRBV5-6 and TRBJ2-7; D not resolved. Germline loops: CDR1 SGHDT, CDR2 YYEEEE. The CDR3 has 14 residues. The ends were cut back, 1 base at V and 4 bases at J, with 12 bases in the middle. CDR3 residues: CASSLPPWGYEQYF. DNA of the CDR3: TGTGCCAGCAGCTTGCCTCCTTGGGGTTACGAGCAGTACTTC.

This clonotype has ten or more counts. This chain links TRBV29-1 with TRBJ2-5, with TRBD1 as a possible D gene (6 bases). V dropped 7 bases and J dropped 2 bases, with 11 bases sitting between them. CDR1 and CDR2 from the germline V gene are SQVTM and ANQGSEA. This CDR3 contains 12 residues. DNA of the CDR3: TGCAGCGACCGGACAGCGCAAGAGACCCAGTACTTC. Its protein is CSDRTAQETQYF.

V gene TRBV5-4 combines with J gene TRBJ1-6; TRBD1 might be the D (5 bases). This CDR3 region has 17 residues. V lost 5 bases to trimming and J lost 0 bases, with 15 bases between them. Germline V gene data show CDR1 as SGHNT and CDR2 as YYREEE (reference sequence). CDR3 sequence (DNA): TGTGCCAGCAGTCTCACTGGTGGGGGCTCCTATAATTCACCCCTCCACTTT. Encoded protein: CASSLTGGGSYNSPLHF.

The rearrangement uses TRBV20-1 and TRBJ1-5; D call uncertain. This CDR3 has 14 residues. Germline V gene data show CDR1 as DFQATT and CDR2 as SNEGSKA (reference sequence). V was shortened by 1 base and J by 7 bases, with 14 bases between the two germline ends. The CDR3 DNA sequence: TGCAGTGCTAGAGGGAGCGTGGGAGGCCAGCCCCAGCATTTT. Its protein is CSARGSVGGQPQHF.